What follows describes a single T cell receptor (beta chain). This CDR3 spans 17 amino acids. These data originate in a study of CD8 T cells in Susac syndrome. A quantity of about 0.5 to 1 ug RNA underwent reverse transcription using random hexamers. TCRdb re-derived calls from the immunoSEQ multiplex PCR reads in MiXCR, one entry per CDR3 protein. Altogether 71,000 or so distinct CDR3 sequences are present, about 92% being singletons, with the ten largest covering roughly 0.15%. The specimen sequenced was CD4+ T cells from PBMCs. The chain employs TRBV21-1 and TRBJ1-5; the D call in the table, TRBD1, was not verified against the DNA. TRBV21-1 is a pseudogene segment. The TCR originated in a human donor with Susac syndrome. In DNA form, the CDR3 reads TGTGCCAGCAGCAAAGGACGGGACAGGGGAAGCAATCAGCCCCAGCATTTT. This encodes CASSKGRDRGSNQPQHF.